What follows is one TCR beta chain and its context. Its antigen remains unknown. The entry originates in a study of tumor and adjacent non-tumor tissue in lung cancer. On the study more broadly: Aged about 30 to 76 years, patients included 9 to 11 men and roughly five women with stage I to III disease. Study conclusions and caveats: Normal lung showed higher cumulative top 100 clone frequency than tumor.

From germline, CDR1 is SGHRS and CDR2 YFSETQ. This CDR3 comprises 14 residues. V lost 0 bases to trimming and J lost 5 bases, with 10 bases between them. Three rounds of nested PCR, following a modified ARM-PCR protocol, produced the TCRbeta library. MiXCR was run by TCRdb on the multiplex PCR reads, yielding one entry per CDR3 protein. The sample shows approximately 90,000 distinct CDR3 sequences, more than 65% of them seen only once. This sample's RNA came from whole unsorted tissue. The normal lung tissue was taken more than 3 cm from the tumor edge. This TCR derives from a woman aged 45 to 65 with non-small cell lung cancer. The sequencing input was distant non-tumor lung tissue. This rearrangement joins TRBV5-1 to TRBJ2-3; D is ambiguous. The CDR3 DNA sequence: TGCGCCAGCAGCTTGGAGCGCGGATTAGATACGCAGTATTTT. This translates into CASSLERGLDTQYF.